This T cell receptor beta chain stems from a study of blood T cell repertoires in COVID-19. Assay used: immunoSEQ multiplex PCR; TCRdb lists only in-frame clones, some missing. The top ten clones hold 1.5% to 2% of a sample with roughly 500,000 clones, roughly 88% of them seen once. This CDR3 is 11 amino acids long. CDR1 and CDR2 from the germline V gene are MNHEY and SMNVEV (reference sequence). Trimming stripped 6 bases from V and 11 bases from J, with 12 bases between. What the recovered Cohort 3 donors had was two negative PCRs, clearance, or symptom resolution. Sequencing was done on a sample of PBMCs or T cells enriched from blood (not recorded which). The receptor was isolated from a woman between 40 and 50 years old who had recovered from COVID-19. The genes are TRBV27 and TRBJ2-3; the D gene is possibly TRBD2 (5 bases). CDR3 coding DNA: TGTGCCAGCAGCTATGCCCGGGAGCAGTATTTT. Translation: CASSYAREQYF.